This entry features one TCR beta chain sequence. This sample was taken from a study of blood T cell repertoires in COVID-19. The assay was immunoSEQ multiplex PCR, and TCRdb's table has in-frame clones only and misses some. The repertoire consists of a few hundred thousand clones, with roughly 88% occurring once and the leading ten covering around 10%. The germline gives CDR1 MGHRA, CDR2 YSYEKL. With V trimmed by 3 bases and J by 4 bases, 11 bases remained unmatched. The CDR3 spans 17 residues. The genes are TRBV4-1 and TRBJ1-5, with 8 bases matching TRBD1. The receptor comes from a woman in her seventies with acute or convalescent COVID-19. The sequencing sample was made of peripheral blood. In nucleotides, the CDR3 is TGCGCCAGCAGCCAGTACAGGGGGGCAGAGCAAAATCAGCCCCAGCATTTT. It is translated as CASSQYRGAEQNQPQHF.